In this sample, the clone carrying this T cell receptor beta chain turned up a few times. In the original processing: Using reference gene primer amplification, nucleated cell counts were estimated. The data were produced by immunoSEQ multiplex PCR, yet TCRdb's version contains in-frame clones alone and is incomplete. V, J and clone size were drawn from that table, and D and trimming were deduced from the DNA. The sample includes 90,000 to 150,000 clones, roughly 85% of them seen just once. This CDR3 spans 13 amino acids. V was pared by 4 bases and J by 5 bases, with 11 bases between. Germline CDR1 reads LNHDA; CDR2 reads SQIVND (reference sequence). The data were obtained in a study of blood T cell repertoires in COVID-19. On the study more broadly: Specimens from acute and convalescent COVID-19 originated in the United States, Italy and Spain.

The receptor's source is a man older than 75 with acute or convalescent COVID-19. The J gene is TRBJ2-5, the V gene TRBV19, with D perhaps TRBD2 (5 bases). The sample consisted of peripheral blood. The CDR3 DNA reads TGTGCCAGTAGTAGAGGGTTCGGGGAGACCCAGTACTTC. This encodes CASSRGFGETQYF.